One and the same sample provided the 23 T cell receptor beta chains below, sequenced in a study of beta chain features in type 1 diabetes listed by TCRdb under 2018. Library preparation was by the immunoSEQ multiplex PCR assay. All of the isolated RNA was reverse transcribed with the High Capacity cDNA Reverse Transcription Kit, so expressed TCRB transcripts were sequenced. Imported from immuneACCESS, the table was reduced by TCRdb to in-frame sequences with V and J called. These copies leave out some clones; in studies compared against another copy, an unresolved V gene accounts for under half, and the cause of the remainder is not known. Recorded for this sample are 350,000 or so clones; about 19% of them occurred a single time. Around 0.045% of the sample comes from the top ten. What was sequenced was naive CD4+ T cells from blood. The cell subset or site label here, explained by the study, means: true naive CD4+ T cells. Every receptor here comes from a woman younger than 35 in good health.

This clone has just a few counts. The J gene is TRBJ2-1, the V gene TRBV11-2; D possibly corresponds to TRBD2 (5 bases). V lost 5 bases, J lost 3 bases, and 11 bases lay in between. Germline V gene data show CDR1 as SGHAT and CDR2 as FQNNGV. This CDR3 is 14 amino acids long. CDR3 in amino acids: CASSPSSSYNEQFF. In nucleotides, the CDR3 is TGTGCCAGCAGCCCTAGCTCTAGCTACAATGAGCAGTTCTTC.

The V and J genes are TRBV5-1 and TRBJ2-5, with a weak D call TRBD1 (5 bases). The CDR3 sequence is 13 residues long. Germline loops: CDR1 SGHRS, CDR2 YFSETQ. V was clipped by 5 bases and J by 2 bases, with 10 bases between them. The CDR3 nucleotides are TGCGCCAGCAGGCTCAGGGATCAAGAGACCCAGTACTTC. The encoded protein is CASRLRDQETQYF.

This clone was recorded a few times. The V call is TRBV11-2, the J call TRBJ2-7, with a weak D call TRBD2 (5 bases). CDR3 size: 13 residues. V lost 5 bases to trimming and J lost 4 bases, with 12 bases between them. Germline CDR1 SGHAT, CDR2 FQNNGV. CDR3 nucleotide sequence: TGTGCCAGCAGCGTACGGGAAGGGTACGAGCAGTACTTC. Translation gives CASSVREGYEQYF. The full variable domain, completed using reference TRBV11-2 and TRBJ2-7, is EAGVAQSPRYKIIEKRQSVAFWCNPISGHATLYWYQQILGQGPKLLIQFQNNGVVDDSQLPKDRFSAERLKGVDSTLKIQPAKLEDSAVYLCASSVREGYEQYFGPGTRLTVT.

This chain's CDR3 is CAWSQRGGTETQYF. CDR3 coding DNA: TGTGCCTGGAGTCAGCGGGGGGGCACAGAGACCCAGTACTTC. The rearrangement joins TRBV30 to TRBJ2-5, with 10 bases aligning to TRBD2. V lost 2 bases and J lost 4; bases outside the gene matches: 4. The CDR3 sequence is 14 residues long. From germline, CDR1 is GTSNPN and CDR2 SVGIG (reference sequence).

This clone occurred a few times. Here the CDR3 reads CASSLGGDRDTQYF. In nucleotides, the CDR3 is TGCGCCAGCAGCTTAGGGGGGGACCGAGATACGCAGTATTTT. The chain has TRBV5-1 and TRBJ2-3; maybe TRBD2 (7 bases). The germline V gene encodes CDR1 SGHRS and CDR2 YFSETQ. Deletions cut 2 bases from V and 5 bases from J, with 12 bases between. CDR3 length equals 14 residues.

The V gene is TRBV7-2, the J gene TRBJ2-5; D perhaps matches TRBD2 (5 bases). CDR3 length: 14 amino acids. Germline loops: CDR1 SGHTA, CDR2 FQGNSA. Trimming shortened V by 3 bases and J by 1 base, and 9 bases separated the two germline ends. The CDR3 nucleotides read TGTGCCAGCAGCTTTGAGCGGAGCCAAGAGACCCAGTACTTC. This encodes CASSFERSQETQYF. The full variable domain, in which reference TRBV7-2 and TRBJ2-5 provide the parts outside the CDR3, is GAGVSQSPSNKVTEKGKDVELRCDPISGHTALYWYRQSLGQGLEFLIYFQGNSAPDKSGLPSDRFSAERTGGSVSTLTIQRTQQEDSAVYLCASSFERSQETQYFGPGTRLLVL.

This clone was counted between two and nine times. CDR3 loop: CASSSRLRVTRAFF. In nucleotides, the CDR3 is TGTGCCAGCAGCTCCAGACTCAGGGTAACGAGAGCTTTCTTT. V usage is TRBV13 and J usage is TRBJ1-1, with a tentative D call TRBD1 (5 bases). The CDR3 length is 14 residues. Germline values: CDR1 PRHDT, CDR2 FYEKMQ (reference sequence). V was cut by 4 bases and J by 10 bases, with 19 bases left in between.

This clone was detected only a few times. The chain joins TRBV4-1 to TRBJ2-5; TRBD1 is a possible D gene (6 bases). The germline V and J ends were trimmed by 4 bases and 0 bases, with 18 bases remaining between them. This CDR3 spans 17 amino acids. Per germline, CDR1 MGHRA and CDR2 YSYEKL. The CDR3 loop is CASSRLPRGLYQETQYF. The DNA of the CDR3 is TGCGCCAGCAGCCGCCTCCCGAGGGGGTTGTACCAAGAGACCCAGTACTTC.

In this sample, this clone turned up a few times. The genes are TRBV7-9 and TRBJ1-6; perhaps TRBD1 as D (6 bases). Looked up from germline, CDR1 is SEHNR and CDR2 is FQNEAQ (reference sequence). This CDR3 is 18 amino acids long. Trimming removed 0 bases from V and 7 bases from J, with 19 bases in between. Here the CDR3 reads CASSLALRNDRPNSPLHF. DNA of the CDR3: TGTGCCAGCAGCTTAGCGCTGAGAAACGACAGGCCGAATTCACCCCTCCACTTT.

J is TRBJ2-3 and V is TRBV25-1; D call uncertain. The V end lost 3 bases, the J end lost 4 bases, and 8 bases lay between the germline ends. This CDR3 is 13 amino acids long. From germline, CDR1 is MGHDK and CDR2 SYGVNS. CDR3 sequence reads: CASSERIPDTQYF. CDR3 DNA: TGTGCCAGCAGTGAGCGGATCCCAGATACGCAGTATTTT.

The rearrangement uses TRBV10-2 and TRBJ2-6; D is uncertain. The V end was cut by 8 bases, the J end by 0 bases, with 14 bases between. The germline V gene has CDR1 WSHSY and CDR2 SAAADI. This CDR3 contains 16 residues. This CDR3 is CASYPYSSSGANVLTF. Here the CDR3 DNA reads TGCGCCAGCTATCCTTACTCGAGCTCTGGGGCCAACGTCCTGACTTTC.

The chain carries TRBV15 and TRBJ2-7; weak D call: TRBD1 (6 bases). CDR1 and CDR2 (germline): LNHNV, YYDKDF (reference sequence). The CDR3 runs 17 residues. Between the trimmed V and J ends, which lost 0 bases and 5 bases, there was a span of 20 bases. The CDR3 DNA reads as TGTGCCACCAGCAGAGATGACTGGGGGCCCCATTGGCACGAGCAGTACTTC. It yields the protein CATSRDDWGPHWHEQYF. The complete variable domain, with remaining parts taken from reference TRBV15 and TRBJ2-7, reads DAMVIQNPRYQVTQFGKPVTLSCSQTLNHNVMYWYQQKSSQAPKLLFHYYDKDFNNEADTPDNFQSRRPNTSFCFLDIRSPGLGDTAMYLCATSRDDWGPHWHEQYFGPGTRLTVT.

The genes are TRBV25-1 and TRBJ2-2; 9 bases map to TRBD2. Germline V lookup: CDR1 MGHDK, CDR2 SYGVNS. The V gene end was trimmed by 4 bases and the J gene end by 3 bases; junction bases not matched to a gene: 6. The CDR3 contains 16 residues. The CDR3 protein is CASSVPTSGYTGELFF. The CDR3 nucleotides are TGTGCCAGCAGTGTCCCGACTAGCGGTTACACCGGGGAGCTGTTTTTT.

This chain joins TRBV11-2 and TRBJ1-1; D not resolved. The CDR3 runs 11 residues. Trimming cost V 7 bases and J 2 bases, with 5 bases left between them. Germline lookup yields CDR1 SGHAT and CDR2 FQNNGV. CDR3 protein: CASIKNTEAFF. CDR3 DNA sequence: TGTGCCAGCATCAAAAACACTGAAGCTTTCTTT. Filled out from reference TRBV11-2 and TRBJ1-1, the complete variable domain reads EAGVAQSPRYKIIEKRQSVAFWCNPISGHATLYWYQQILGQGPKLLIQFQNNGVVDDSQLPKDRFSAERLKGVDSTLKIQPAKLEDSAVYLCASIKNTEAFFGQGTRLTVV.

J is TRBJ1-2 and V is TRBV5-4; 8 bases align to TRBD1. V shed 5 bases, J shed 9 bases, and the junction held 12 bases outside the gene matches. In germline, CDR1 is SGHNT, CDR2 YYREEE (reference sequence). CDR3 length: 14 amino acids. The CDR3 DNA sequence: TGTGCCAGCAGTCCTAGGACAGGGCCCCCGCGCTACACCTTC. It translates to CASSPRTGPPRYTF. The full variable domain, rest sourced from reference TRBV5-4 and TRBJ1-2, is ETGVTQSPTHLIKTRGQQVTLRCSSQSGHNTVSWYQQALGQGPQFIFQYYREEENGRGNFPPRFSGLQFPNYSSELNVNALELDDSALYLCASSPRTGPPRYTFGSGTRLTVV.

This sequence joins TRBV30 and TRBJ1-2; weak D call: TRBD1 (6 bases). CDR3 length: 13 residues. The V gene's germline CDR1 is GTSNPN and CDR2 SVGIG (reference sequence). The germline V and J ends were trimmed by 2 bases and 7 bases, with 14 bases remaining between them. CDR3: CAWSLRGAGGYTF. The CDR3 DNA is TGTGCCTGGAGTCTACGGGGGGCCGGTGGCTACACCTTC.

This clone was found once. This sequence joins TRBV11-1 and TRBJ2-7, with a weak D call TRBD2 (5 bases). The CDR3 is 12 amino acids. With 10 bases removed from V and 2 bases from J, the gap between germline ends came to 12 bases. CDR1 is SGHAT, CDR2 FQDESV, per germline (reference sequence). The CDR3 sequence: CATSDFPYEQYF. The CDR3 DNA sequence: TGTGCCACCTCGGACTTTCCCTACGAGCAGTACTTC. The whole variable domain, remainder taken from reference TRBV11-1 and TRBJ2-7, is EAEVAQSPRYKITEKSQAVAFWCDPISGHATLYWYRQILGQGPELLVQFQDESVVDDSQLPKDRFSAERLKGVDSTLKIQPAELGDSAMYLCATSDFPYEQYFGPGTRLTVT.

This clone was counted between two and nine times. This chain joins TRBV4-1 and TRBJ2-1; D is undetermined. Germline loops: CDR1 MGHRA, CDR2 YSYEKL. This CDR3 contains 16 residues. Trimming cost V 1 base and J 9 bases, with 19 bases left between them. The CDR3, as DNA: TGCGCCAGCAGCCAAGTAGCTAGGCAGACGAGTGGTGAGCAGTTCTTC. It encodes CASSQVARQTSGEQFF.

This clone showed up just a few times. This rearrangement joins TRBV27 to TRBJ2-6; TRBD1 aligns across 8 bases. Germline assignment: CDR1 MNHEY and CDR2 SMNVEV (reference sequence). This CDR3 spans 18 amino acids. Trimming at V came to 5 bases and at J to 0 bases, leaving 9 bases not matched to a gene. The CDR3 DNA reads TGTGCCAGCAGTCCCCGGAGACAGGGGAACTCTGGGGCCAACGTCCTGACTTTC. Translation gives CASSPRRQGNSGANVLTF. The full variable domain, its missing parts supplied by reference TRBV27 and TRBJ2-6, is EAQVTQNPRYLITVTGKKLTVTCSQNMNHEYMSWYRQDPGLGLRQIYYSMNVEVTDKGDVPEGYKVSRKEKRNFPLILESPSPNQTSLYFCASSPRRQGNSGANVLTFGAGSRLTVL.

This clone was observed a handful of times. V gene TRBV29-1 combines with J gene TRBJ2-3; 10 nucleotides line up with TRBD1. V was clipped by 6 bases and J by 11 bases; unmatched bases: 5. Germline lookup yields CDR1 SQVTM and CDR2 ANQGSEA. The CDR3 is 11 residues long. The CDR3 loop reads CSVRGTGEQYF. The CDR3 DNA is TGCAGCGTGCGTGGGACAGGGGAGCAGTATTTT.

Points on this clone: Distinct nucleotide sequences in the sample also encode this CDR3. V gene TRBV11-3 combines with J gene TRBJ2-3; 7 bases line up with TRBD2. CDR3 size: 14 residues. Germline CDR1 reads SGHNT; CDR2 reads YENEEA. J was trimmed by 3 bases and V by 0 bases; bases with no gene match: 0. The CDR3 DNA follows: TGTGCCAGCAGCTTAGATAGCGGGACAGATACGCAGTATTTT. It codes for CASSLDSGTDTQYF.

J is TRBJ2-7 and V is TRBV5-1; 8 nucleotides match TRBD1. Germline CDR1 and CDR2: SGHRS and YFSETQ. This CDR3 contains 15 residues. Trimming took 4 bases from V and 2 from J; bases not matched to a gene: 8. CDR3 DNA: TGCGCCAGCAGCCTCTCCGGGACAGGACCCTACGAGCAGTACTTC. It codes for CASSLSGTGPYEQYF.

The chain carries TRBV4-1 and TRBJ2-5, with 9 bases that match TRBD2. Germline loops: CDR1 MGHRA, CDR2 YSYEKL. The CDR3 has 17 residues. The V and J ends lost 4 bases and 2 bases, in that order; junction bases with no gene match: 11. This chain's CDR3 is CASSPPSGTSSQETQYF. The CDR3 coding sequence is TGCGCCAGCAGCCCACCTTCCGGGACTAGCTCACAAGAGACCCAGTACTTC.